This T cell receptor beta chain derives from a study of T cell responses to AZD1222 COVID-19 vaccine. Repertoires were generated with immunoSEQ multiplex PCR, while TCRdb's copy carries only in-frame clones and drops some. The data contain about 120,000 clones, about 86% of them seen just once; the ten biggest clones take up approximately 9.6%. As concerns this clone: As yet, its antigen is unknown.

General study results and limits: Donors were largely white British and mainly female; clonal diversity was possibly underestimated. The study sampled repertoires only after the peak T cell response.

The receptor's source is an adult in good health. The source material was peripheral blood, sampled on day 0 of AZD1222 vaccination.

CDR3 residues: CSGSLGAAPTYEQYF. The DNA for the CDR3 is TGCAGCGGATCCCTGGGGGCAGCGCCGACCTACGAGCAGTACTTC. This sequence joins TRBV29-1 and TRBJ2-7; tentatively, D is TRBD1 (6 bases). The V end was cut by 7 bases, the J end by 2 bases, with 21 bases between. Germline CDR1 reads SQVTM; CDR2 reads ANQGSEA. This CDR3 spans 15 amino acids.